One and the same sample provided the 26 T cell receptor beta chains below, sequenced in a study of OX40 agonist ivuxolimab in advanced cancers. Sequencing was performed with immunoSEQ multiplex PCR; in TCRdb, only in-frame clones are kept and a portion is missing. Here the sample spans 65,000 to 85,000 clones, about 93% being singletons. The starting material was CD4+ or CD8+ T cells sorted from blood, obtained in a trial of the OX40 agonist ivuxolimab. These receptors came from an adult with an advanced solid tumor such as melanoma, head and neck, liver or kidney cancer.

This clone was seen once. This chain connects TRBV5-8 to TRBJ2-2, with D maybe TRBD2 (5 bases). The CDR3 totals 15 residues. Germline CDR1 reads SGHTS; CDR2 reads YDEGEE. Trimming stripped 0 bases from V and 5 bases from J, with 11 bases between. CDR3 nucleotides: TGTGCCAGCAGCTTGGGGACTCCACCTACCGGGGAGCTGTTTTTT. It translates to CASSLGTPPTGELFF.

This clone came up once. J is TRBJ1-1 and V is TRBV5-1; 7 positions agree with TRBD1. V lost 4 bases to trimming and J lost 2 bases; unmatched junction nucleotides: 8. CDR1 is SGHRS and CDR2 is YFSETQ in the germline V gene. This CDR3 comprises 15 residues. The CDR3 sequence: CASSSTTGRNTEAFF. CDR3 nucleotide sequence: TGCGCCAGCAGCAGCACGACAGGGAGAAACACTGAAGCTTTCTTT.

CDR3 sequence reads: CASSLSVGGSYEQYF. For the CDR3, the DNA is TGCGCCAGCAGCTTGTCTGTCGGGGGTTCCTACGAGCAGTACTTC. This sequence joins TRBV5-1 and TRBJ2-7, with D perhaps matching TRBD2 (6 bases). The germline CDR1 and CDR2 sequences are SGHRS and YFSETQ. The V gene lost 1 base and the J gene lost 1 base, with 12 bases spanning the gap. This CDR3 spans 15 amino acids.

V usage is TRBV6-5 and J usage is TRBJ1-6; 7 bases map to TRBD1. CDR3 length: 16 residues. Per the germline V gene, CDR1 is MNHEY and CDR2 is SVGAGI. The trim removed 2 bases at V and 10 bases at J, leaving 11 bases unmatched. The CDR3: CASSYGPDRASSPLHF. Written as DNA, the CDR3 is TGTGCCAGCAGTTACGGGCCCGACAGGGCTAGCTCACCCCTCCACTTT.

The chain links TRBV7-9 to TRBJ2-7; the D gene could be TRBD1 or TRBD2 (6 bases each). V shed 5 bases and J shed 3 bases, with 11 bases lying between them. The CDR3 totals 13 residues. Germline values: CDR1 SEHNR, CDR2 FQNEAQ (reference sequence). CDR3 amino acids: CASSEGGLYEQYF. CDR3 nucleotides: TGTGCCAGCAGCGAGGGGGGCCTCTACGAGCAGTACTTC.

This clone has more than one count but fewer than ten. V usage is TRBV19 and J usage is TRBJ2-7; TRBD1 aligns across 7 bases. The germline CDR1 and CDR2 sequences are LNHDA and SQIVND (reference sequence). This CDR3 contains 14 residues. Trimming at V came to 6 bases and at J to 0 bases, leaving 5 bases not matched to a gene. CDR3 protein: CASRPWTGSYEQYF. CDR3 nucleotide sequence: TGTGCCAGTAGACCCTGGACAGGCTCCTACGAGCAGTACTTC.

This clone was counted between two and nine times. This chain uses TRBV6-1 with TRBJ1-2; TRBD1 aligns across 9 bases. The CDR3 contains 15 residues. Germline V CDR1 and CDR2: MNHNS, SASEGT. The ends lost 2 bases at V and 4 bases at J; junction bases unmatched: 5. CDR3 in amino acids: CASSEPGTGIYGYTF. In nucleotides, the CDR3 is TGTGCCAGCAGTGAACCCGGGACAGGGATCTATGGCTACACCTTC.

The chain uses TRBV6-1 and TRBJ1-2, with unresolved D. This CDR3 is built from 14 residues. V was trimmed by 1 base and J by 3 bases, leaving 9 bases between them. The germline gives CDR1 MNHNS, CDR2 SASEGT. The DNA of the CDR3 is TGTGCCAGCAGTGAAGGGTTGGTTTACTATGGCTACACCTTC. Translated, it gives CASSEGLVYYGYTF.

The chain uses TRBV7-9 and TRBJ2-1, with TRBD1 as a possible D gene (7 bases). Per the germline V gene, CDR1 is SEHNR and CDR2 is FQNEAQ (reference sequence). Trimming removed 5 bases from V and 4 bases from J, with 15 bases in between. The CDR3 runs 15 residues. The CDR3, as DNA: TGTGCCAGCAGCCTAGAGGCGGGACAGTACAATGAGCAGTTCTTC. This codes for CASSLEAGQYNEQFF.

The V call is TRBV28, the J call TRBJ2-7; 9 nucleotides align to TRBD1. The CDR3 covers 15 residues. Germline assignment: CDR1 MDHEN and CDR2 SYDVKM. After removal of 5 bases from V and 5 bases from J, the junction contained 10 bases not matched to a gene. The CDR3 is CASSPPGQGVHEQYF. The CDR3 nucleotides read TGTGCCAGCAGTCCTCCGGGACAGGGTGTCCACGAGCAGTACTTC.

This chain uses TRBV7-7 with TRBJ2-5, with D tentatively TRBD1 (6 bases). V was pared by 5 bases and J by 4 bases, with 17 bases between. CDR1 and CDR2 (germline): SSHAT, FNYEAQ (reference sequence). This CDR3 is 15 amino acids long. CDR3: CASSLTQGVLETQYF. CDR3 DNA sequence: TGTGCCAGCAGCCTCACACAGGGTGTCCTAGAGACCCAGTACTTC.

This chain uses TRBV6-1 with TRBJ1-2; a possible D gene is TRBD1 (6 bases). V dropped 8 bases and J dropped 1 base, with 17 bases sitting between them. The CDR3 contains 15 residues. In germline, CDR1 is MNHNS, CDR2 SASEGT. CDR3 bases: TGTGCCAGCGGGGACCCGGACAGTTTTAACTATGGCTACACCTTC. Translating it yields CASGDPDSFNYGYTF.

The chain is built from TRBV9 and TRBJ2-3; 9 bases line up with TRBD2. Per germline, CDR1 SGDLS and CDR2 YYNGEE. The CDR3 has 13 residues. Trimming at V came to 6 bases and at J to 9 bases, leaving 8 bases not matched to a gene. CDR3 coding DNA: TGTGCCAGCAAGGGCGGGGGGGCCGAGACGCAGTATTTT. Protein product: CASKGGGAETQYF. Full variable domain (rest looked up from reference TRBV9 and TRBJ2-3): DSGVTQTPKHLITATGQRVTLRCSPRSGDLSVYWYQQSLDQGLQFLIQYYNGEERAKGNILERFSAQQFPDLHSELNLSSLELGDSALYFCASKGGGAETQYFGPGTRLTVL.

The chain has TRBV10-3 and TRBJ2-4, with D possibly being TRBD1 (5 bases). Trimming left V 3 bases short and J 8 bases short, with 11 bases between. This CDR3 is 13 amino acids long. Germline V gene sequence: CDR1 ENHRY, CDR2 SYGVKD. The CDR3 nucleotides are TGTGCCATCAGTGAACCAGGGTGGGACATTCAGTACTTC. It codes for CAISEPGWDIQYF.

The chain is built from TRBV7-9 and TRBJ2-1; D uncertain. Germline values: CDR1 SEHNR, CDR2 FQNEAQ (reference sequence). Trimming took off 5 bases at V and 4 bases at J, with 12 bases between the two ends. This CDR3 has 14 amino acids. The CDR3 coding sequence is TGTGCCAGCAGCCCCGGTGGACGGTACAATGAGCAGTTCTTC. Its protein product is CASSPGGRYNEQFF.

V usage is TRBV19 and J usage is TRBJ2-2, with 8 bases fitting TRBD1. V shed 6 bases and J 1 base; nucleotides not matched to a gene: 1. The CDR3 is 14 amino acids. Germline V gene sequence: CDR1 LNHDA, CDR2 SQIVND (reference sequence). The CDR3 bases are TGTGCCAGTAGAGGGACAGGGAACACCGGGGAGCTGTTTTTT. This gives the protein CASRGTGNTGELFF.

The chain couples TRBV11-2 to TRBJ1-5; D ambiguous. The CDR3 totals 17 residues. V shed 2 bases and J shed 0 bases, with 14 bases lying between them. The V gene's germline CDR1 is SGHAT and CDR2 FQNNGV. The CDR3, as DNA: TGTGCCAGCAGCTTAACCCCAGGAGCTTATAGCAATCAGCCCCAGCATTTT. Translation: CASSLTPGAYSNQPQHF. The entire variable domain, with the rest obtained from reference TRBV11-2 and TRBJ1-5, is as follows: EAGVAQSPRYKIIEKRQSVAFWCNPISGHATLYWYQQILGQGPKLLIQFQNNGVVDDSQLPKDRFSAERLKGVDSTLKIQPAKLEDSAVYLCASSLTPGAYSNQPQHFGDGTRLSIL.

CDR3 residues: CASSFYPVDSYEQYF. For the CDR3, the DNA is TGTGCCAGCAGTTTTTACCCGGTGGACAGCTACGAGCAGTACTTC. The chain combines TRBV6-1 with TRBJ2-7; a weak D match, TRBD1 (6 bases). This CDR3 has 15 amino acids. V lost 5 bases and J lost 3, with 17 bases in between. From germline, CDR1 is MNHNS and CDR2 SASEGT.

The chain links TRBV2 to TRBJ2-3, with 8 bases that match TRBD2. There are 17 residues in the CDR3. From germline, CDR1 is SNHLY and CDR2 FYNNEI. V dropped 7 bases and J dropped 3; count of bases not matched to a gene: 15. The CDR3 loop is CASNQREGGGPTDTQYF. The DNA for the CDR3 is TGTGCCAGCAACCAAAGAGAGGGCGGGGGGCCAACAGATACGCAGTATTTT. The full variable domain, rest sourced from reference TRBV2 and TRBJ2-3, is EPEVTQTPSHQVTQMGQEVILRCVPISNHLYFYWYRQILGQKVEFLVSFYNNEISEKSEIFDDQFSVERPDGSNFTLKIRSTKLEDSAMYFCASNQREGGGPTDTQYFGPGTRLTVL.

The chain uses TRBV6-1 and TRBJ1-2, with no clear D. The V end was cut by 9 bases, the J end by 4 bases, with 15 bases between. The CDR3 totals 13 residues. CDR1 is MNHNS, CDR2 SASEGT, per germline. CDR3 coding DNA: TGTGCCAGTTTACCGGGCGGAGGCTATGGCTACACCTTC. The encoded protein is CASLPGGGYGYTF.

The V call is TRBV4-1, the J call TRBJ2-3; no firm D call. The germline V gene encodes CDR1 MGHRA and CDR2 YSYEKL. This CDR3 region has 11 residues. Trimming shortened V by 4 bases and J by 5 bases, and 4 bases separated the two germline ends. The CDR3 DNA follows: TGCGCCAGCAGCCGGGAAGATACGCAGTATTTT. Amino acid sequence: CASSREDTQYF.

The chain recombines TRBV19 with TRBJ1-5, with no clear D. V dropped 1 base and J dropped 0 bases, with 7 bases sitting between them. Germline V gene lookup returns CDR1 LNHDA and CDR2 SQIVND (reference sequence). The CDR3 has 15 amino acids. The CDR3: CASSIGQLSNQPQHF. In DNA form, the CDR3 reads TGTGCCAGTAGTATAGGGCAGCTTAGCAATCAGCCCCAGCATTTT.

V usage is TRBV5-6 and J usage is TRBJ2-5, with D possibly TRBD2 on 5 matching bases. CDR1 SGHDT and CDR2 YYEEEE come from the germline V gene. The CDR3 runs to 14 residues. Trimming cost V 2 bases and J 4 bases, with 12 bases left between them. The CDR3 nucleotides read TGTGCCAGCAGCTTTTACGGCGGAGGAGAGACCCAGTACTTC. It codes for CASSFYGGGETQYF.

This chain uses TRBV28 with TRBJ1-3; D is ambiguous. Trimming removed 5 bases from V and 2 bases from J, with 7 bases in between. Per germline, CDR1 MDHEN and CDR2 SYDVKM. The CDR3 is 13 residues long. The CDR3 loop is CASSRSTGNTIYF. CDR3 DNA: TGTGCCAGCAGTCGGAGCACTGGAAACACCATATATTTT.

The chain combines TRBV7-6 with TRBJ2-3; maybe TRBD1 (5 bases). The V and J ends lost 1 base and 2 bases respectively, with 16 bases between them. The CDR3 spans 17 residues. The germline CDR1 and CDR2 sequences are SGHVS and FNYEAQ. This chain's CDR3 is CASSLGGSLPPTDTQYF. In DNA form, the CDR3 reads TGTGCCAGCAGCTTAGGGGGCAGCCTTCCCCCCACAGATACGCAGTATTTT.

The V and J genes are TRBV5-8 and TRBJ2-1; D not resolved. The ends were cut back, 1 base at V and 8 bases at J, with 13 bases in the middle. CDR1 SGHTS and CDR2 YDEGEE come from the germline V gene. This CDR3 is built from 14 residues. CDR3: CASSLRIGSDEQFF. CDR3 in DNA: TGTGCCAGCAGCTTGCGAATAGGTTCGGATGAGCAGTTCTTC.